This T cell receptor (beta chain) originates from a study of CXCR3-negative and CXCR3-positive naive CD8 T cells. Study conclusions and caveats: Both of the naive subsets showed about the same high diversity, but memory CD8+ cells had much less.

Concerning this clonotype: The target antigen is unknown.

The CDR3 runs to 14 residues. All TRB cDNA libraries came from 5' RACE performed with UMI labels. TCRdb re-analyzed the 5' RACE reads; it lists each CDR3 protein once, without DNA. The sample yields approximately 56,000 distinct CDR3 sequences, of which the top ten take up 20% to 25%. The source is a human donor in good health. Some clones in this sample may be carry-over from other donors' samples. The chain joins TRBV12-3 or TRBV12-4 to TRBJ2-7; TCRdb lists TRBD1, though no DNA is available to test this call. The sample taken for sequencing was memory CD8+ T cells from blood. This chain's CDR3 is CASRYGSSPYEQYF.